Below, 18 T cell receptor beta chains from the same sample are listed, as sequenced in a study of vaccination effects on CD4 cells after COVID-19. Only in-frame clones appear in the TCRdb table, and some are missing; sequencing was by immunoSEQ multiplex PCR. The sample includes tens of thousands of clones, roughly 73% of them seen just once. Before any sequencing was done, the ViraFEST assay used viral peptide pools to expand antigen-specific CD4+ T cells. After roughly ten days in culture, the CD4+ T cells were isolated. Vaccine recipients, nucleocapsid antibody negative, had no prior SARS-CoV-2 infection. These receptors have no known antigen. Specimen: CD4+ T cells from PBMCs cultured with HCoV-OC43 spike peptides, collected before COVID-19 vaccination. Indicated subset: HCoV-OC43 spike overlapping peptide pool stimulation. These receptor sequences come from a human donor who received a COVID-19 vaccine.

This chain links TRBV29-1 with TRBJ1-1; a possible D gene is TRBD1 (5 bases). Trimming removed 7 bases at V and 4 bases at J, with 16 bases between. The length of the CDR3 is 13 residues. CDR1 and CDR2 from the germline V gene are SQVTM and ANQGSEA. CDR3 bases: TGCAGCGAGGGACTTTCTCTGGGCACTGAAGCTTTCTTT. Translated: CSEGLSLGTEAFF.

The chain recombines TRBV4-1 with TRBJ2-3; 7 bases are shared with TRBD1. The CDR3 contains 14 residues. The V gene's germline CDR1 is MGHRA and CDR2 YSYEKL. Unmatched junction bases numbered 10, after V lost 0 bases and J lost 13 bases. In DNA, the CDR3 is TGCGCCAGCAGCCAAGATTTTGTGACAGGGCGTAAGTATTTT. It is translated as CASSQDFVTGRKYF.

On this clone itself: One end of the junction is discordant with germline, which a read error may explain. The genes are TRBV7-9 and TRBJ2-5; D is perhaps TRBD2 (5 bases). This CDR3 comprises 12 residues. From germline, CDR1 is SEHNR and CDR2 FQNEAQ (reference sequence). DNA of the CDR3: TGTGCCAGCAGCTTAGCGCGGGTAGCCCAGGACTTC. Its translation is CASSLARVAQDF.

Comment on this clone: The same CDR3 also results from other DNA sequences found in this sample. The CDR3 nucleotides are TGCAGCGTTGACCCAGGGGAAAACACCATATATTTT. Amino acid sequence: CSVDPGENTIYF. This chain joins TRBV29-1 and TRBJ1-3, with a weak D call TRBD1 (6 bases). Germline CDR1 SQVTM, CDR2 ANQGSEA. Trimming stripped 3 bases from V and 6 bases from J, with 9 bases between. This CDR3 contains 12 residues.

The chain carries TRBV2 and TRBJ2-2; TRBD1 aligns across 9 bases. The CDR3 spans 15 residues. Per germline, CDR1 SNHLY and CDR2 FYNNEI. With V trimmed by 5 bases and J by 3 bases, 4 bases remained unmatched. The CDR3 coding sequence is TGTGCCAGCAGTCCGGGACAGGGCCACACCGGGGAGCTGTTTTTT. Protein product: CASSPGQGHTGELFF.

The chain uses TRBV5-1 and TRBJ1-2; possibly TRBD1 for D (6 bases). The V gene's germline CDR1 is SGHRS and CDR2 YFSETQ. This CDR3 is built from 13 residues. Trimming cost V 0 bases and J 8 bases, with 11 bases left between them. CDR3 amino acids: CASSLGDMGGYTF. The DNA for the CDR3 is TGCGCCAGCAGCTTGGGGGACATGGGCGGCTACACCTTC.

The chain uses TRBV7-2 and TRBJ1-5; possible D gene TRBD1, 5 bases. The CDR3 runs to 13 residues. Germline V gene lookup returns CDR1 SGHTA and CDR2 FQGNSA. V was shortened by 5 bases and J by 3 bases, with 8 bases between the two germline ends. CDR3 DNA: TGTGCCAGCAGCGGGACGGTCAATCAGCCCCAGCATTTT. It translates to CASSGTVNQPQHF.

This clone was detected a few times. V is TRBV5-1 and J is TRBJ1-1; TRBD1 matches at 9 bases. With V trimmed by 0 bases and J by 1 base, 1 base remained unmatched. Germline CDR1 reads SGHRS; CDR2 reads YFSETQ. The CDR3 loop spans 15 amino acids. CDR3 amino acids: CASSLVGQGNTEAFF. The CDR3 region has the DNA TGCGCCAGCAGCTTGGTGGGACAGGGGAACACTGAAGCTTTCTTT.

The CDR3 sequence: CASSRQGARQAFF. The CDR3 nucleotides are TGTGCCAGCAGCCGACAAGGGGCACGGCAAGCGTTCTTC. The chain has TRBV14 and TRBJ2-1; perhaps TRBD1 as D (5 bases). Germline V CDR1 and CDR2: SGHDN, FVKESK. CDR3 length equals 13 residues. V lost 4 bases to trimming and J lost 15 bases, with 19 bases between them.

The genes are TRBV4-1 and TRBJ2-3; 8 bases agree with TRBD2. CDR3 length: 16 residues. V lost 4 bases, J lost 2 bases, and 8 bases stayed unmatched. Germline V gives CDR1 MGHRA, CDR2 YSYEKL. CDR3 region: CASSLWGGGTTDTQYF. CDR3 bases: TGCGCCAGCAGCCTGTGGGGCGGGGGGACCACAGATACGCAGTATTTT.

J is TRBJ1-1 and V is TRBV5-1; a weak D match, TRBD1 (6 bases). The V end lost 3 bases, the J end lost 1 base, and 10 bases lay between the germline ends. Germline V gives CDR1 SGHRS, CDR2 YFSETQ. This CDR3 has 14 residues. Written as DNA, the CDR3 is TGCGCCAGCAGCTCGACAGGTGAGAACACTGAAGCTTTCTTT. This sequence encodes CASSSTGENTEAFF.

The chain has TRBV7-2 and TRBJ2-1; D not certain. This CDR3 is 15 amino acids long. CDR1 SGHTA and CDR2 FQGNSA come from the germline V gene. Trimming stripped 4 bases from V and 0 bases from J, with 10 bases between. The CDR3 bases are TGTGCCAGCAGCTCCAGACGAAGCTCCTACAATGAGCAGTTCTTC. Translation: CASSSRRSSYNEQFF.

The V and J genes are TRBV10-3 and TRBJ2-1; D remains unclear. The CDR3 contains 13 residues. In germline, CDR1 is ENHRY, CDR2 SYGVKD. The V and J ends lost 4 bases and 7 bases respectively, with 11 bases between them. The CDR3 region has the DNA TGTGCCATCAGTGGGCAGGATAGAAATGAGCAGTTCTTC. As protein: CAISGQDRNEQFF.

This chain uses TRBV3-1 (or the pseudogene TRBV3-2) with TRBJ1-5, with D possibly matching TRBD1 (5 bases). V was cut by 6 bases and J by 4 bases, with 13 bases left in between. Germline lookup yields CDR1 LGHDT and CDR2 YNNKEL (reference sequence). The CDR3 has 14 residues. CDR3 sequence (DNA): TGTGCCAGCAGTCTAGGGCGGGGGAATCAGCCCCAGCATTTT. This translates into CASSLGRGNQPQHF.

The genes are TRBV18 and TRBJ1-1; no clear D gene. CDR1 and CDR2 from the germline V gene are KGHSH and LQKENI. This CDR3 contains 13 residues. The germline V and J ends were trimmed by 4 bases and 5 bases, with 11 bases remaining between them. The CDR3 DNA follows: TGTGCCAGCTCACTGAGGTCTGGGACTGAAGCTTTCTTT. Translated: CASSLRSGTEAFF.

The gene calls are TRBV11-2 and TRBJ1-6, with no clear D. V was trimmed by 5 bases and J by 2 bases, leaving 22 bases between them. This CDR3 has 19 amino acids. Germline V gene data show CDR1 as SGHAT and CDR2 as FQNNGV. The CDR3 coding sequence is TGTGCCAGCAGCCTTAAGGAGGGAAATGCATTCACCTATAATTCACCCCTCCACTTT. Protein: CASSLKEGNAFTYNSPLHF.

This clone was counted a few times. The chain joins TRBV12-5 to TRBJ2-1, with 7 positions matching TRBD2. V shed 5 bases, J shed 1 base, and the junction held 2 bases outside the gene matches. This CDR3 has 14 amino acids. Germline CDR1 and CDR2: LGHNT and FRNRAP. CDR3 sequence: CASGQGLSYNEQFF. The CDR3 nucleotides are TGTGCTAGTGGTCAGGGACTATCCTACAATGAGCAGTTCTTC.

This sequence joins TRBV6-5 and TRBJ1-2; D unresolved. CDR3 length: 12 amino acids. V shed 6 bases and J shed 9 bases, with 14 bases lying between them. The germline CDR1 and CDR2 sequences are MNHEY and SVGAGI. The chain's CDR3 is CASRSSGESYTF. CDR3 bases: TGTGCCAGCAGATCCTCAGGAGAGAGCTACACCTTC.